The entry below gives a single TCR beta chain sequence along with its context. Its cognate antigen is unknown. The table came from immunoSEQ multiplex PCR; TCRdb's copy has only in-frame clones and leaves some out. Of 160,000 or so clones listed, 70% to 90% were seen once; the top ten hold around 2.4%. CDR1 is ENHRY, CDR2 SYGVKD, per germline. The CDR3 runs 10 residues. The ends were cut back, 10 bases at V and 5 bases at J, with 8 bases in the middle. This sample was taken from a study of cytomegalovirus exposure and HLA in healthy donors. Study-wide findings and caveats: Listed as cytomegalovirus-associated were around 160 TCR beta chains. A classifier reportedly called cytomegalovirus status with high sensitivity and specificity.

The TCR was taken from a man aged 30 to 39 in good health and CMV-seropositive. The J gene is TRBJ1-2, the V gene TRBV10-3; the D gene is possibly TRBD1 (5 bases). Source material: PBMCs. Here the CDR3 DNA reads TGTGCCAGCCGGGGGTATGGCTACACCTTC. Protein sequence: CASRGYGYTF.